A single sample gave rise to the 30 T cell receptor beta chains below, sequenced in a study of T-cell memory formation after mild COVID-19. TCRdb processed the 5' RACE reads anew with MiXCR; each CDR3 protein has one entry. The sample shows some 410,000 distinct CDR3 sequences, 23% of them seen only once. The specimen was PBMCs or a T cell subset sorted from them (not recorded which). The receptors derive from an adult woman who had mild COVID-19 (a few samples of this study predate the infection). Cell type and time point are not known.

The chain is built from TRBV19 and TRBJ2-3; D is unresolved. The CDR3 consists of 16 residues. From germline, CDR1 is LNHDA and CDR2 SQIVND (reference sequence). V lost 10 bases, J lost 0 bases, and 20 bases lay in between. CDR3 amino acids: CATRTNSAPSTDTQYF. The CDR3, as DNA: TGTGCCACCAGGACCAACAGCGCTCCTAGCACAGATACGCAGTATTTT.

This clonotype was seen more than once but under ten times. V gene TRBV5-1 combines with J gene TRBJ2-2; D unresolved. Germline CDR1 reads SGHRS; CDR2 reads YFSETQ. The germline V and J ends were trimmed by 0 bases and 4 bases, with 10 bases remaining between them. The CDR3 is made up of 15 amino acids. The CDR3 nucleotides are TGCGCCAGCAGCTTGGTGCAGACACCCACCGGGGAGCTGTTTTTT. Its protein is CASSLVQTPTGELFF.

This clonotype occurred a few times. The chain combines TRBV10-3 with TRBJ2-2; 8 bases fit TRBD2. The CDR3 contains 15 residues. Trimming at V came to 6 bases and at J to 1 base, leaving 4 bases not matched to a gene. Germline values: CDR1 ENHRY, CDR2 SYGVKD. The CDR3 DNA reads TGTGCCATCAGGATAGCGGGGTGGAACACCGGGGAGCTGTTTTTT. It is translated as CAIRIAGWNTGELFF.

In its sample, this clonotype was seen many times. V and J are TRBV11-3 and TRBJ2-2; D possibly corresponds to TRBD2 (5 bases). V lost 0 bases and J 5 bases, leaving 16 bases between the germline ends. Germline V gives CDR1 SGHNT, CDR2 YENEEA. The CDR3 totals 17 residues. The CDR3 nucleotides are TGTGCCAGCAGCTTAGATTATGAGATACTAGGAACCGGGGAGCTGTTTTTT. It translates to CASSLDYEILGTGELFF.

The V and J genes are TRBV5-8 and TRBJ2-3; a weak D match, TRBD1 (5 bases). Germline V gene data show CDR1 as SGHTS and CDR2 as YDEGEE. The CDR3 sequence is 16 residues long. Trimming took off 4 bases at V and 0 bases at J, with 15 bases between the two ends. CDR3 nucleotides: TGTGCCAGCAGCCCATTGGGGCAGGGCAGCACAGATACGCAGTATTTT. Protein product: CASSPLGQGSTDTQYF.

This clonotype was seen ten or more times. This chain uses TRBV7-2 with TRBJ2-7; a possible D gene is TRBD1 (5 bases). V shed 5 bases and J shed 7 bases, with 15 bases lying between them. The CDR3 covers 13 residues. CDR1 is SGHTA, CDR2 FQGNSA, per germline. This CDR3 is CASSRTPPWEQYF. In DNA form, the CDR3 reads TGTGCCAGCAGCCGGACACCTCCCTGGGAGCAGTACTTC.

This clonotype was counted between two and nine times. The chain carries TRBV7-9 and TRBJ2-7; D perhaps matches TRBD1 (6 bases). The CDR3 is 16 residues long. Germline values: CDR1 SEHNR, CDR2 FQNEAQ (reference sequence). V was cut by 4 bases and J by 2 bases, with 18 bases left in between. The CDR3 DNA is TGTGCCAGCAGCTCTAACAGACAGGAGGTGACCTACGAGCAGTACTTC. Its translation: CASSSNRQEVTYEQYF.

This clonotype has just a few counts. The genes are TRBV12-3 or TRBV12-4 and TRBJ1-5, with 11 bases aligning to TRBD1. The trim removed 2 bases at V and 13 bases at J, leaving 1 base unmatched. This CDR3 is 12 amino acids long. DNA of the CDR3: TGTGCCAGCAGTTTATGGGACAGGGGGCAGCATTTT. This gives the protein CASSLWDRGQHF.

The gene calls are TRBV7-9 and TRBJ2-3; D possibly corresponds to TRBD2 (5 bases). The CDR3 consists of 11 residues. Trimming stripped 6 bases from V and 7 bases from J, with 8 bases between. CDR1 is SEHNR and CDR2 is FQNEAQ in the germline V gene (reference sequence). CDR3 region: CASSADYTQYF. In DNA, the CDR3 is TGTGCCAGCAGTGCGGACTATACGCAGTATTTT.

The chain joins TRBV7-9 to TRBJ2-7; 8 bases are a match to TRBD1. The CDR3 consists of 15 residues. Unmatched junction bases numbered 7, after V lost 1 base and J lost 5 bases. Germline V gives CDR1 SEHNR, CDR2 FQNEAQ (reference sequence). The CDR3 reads CASSLGAGGAHEQYF. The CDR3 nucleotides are TGTGCCAGCAGCTTAGGGGCAGGGGGCGCCCACGAGCAGTACTTC.

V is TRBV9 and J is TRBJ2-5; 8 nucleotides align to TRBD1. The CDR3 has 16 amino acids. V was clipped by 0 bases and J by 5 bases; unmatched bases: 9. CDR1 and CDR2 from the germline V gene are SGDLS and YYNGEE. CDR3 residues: CASSVVSQGAGETQYF. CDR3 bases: TGTGCCAGCAGCGTAGTTTCGCAGGGGGCGGGGGAGACCCAGTACTTC.

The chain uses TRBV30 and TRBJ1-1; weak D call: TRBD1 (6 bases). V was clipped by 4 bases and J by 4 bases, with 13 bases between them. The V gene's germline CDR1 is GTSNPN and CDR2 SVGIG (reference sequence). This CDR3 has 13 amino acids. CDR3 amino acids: CAWTPGGGTEAFF. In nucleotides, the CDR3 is TGTGCCTGGACCCCGGGAGGGGGCACTGAAGCTTTCTTT. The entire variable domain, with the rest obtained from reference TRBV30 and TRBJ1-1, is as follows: SQTIHQWPATLVQPVGSPLSLECTVEGTSNPNLYWYRQAAGRGLQLLFYSVGIGQISSEVPQNLSASRPQDRQFILSSKKLLLSDSGFYLCAWTPGGGTEAFFGQGTRLTVV.

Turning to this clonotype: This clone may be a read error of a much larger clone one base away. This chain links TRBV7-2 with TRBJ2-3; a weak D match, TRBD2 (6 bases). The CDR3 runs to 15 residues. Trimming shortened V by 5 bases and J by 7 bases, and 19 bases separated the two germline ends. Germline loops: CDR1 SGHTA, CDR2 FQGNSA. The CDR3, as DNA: TGTGCCAGCAGCACCGGACTACCAGGCGTCTATACGCAGTATTTT. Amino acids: CASSTGLPGVYTQYF.

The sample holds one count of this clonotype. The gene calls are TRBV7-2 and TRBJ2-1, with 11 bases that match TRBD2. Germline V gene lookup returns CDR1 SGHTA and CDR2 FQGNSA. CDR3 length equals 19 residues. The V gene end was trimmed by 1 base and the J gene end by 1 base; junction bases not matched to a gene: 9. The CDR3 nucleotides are TGTGCCAGCAGCTTAGAAGTTGGGAGACTAGCGGGGTCCTACAATGAGCAGTTCTTC. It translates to CASSLEVGRLAGSYNEQFF.

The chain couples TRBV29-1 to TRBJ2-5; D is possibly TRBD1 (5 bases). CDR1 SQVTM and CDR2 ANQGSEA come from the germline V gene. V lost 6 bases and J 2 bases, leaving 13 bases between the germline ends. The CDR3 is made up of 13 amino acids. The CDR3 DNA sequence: TGCAGCGTCGGGTGGAACAGGCAAGAGACCCAGTACTTC. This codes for CSVGWNRQETQYF.

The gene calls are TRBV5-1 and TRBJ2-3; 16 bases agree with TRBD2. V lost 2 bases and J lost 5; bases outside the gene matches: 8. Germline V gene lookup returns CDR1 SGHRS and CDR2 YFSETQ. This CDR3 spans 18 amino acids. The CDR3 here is CASSFRGTSGRARDTQYF. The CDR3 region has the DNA TGCGCCAGCAGCTTCAGGGGGACTAGCGGGAGGGCCAGAGATACGCAGTATTTT.

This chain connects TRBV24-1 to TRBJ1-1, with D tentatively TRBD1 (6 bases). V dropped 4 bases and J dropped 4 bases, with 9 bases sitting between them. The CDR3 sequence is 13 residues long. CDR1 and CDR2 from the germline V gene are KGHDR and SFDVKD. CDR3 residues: CATSESRGTEAFF. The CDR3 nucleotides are TGTGCCACCAGTGAATCCAGGGGCACTGAAGCTTTCTTT.

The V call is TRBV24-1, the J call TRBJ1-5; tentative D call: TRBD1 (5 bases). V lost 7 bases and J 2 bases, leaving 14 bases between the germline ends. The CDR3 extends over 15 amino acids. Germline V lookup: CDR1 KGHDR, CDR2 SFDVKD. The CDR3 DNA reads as TGTGCCACCAGCCCAGGGCCCCAGGGCAATCAGCCCCAGCATTTT. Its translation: CATSPGPQGNQPQHF.

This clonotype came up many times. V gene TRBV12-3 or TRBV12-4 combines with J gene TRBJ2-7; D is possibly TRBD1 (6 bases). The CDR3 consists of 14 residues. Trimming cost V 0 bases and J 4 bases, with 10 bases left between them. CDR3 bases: TGTGCCAGCAGTTTAGCCGGGACAACTTACGAGCAGTACTTC. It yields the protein CASSLAGTTYEQYF.

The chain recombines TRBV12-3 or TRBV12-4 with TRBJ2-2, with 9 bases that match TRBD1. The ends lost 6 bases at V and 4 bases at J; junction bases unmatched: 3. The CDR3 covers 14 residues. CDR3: CASRGTGPTGELFF. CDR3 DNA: TGTGCCAGCAGGGGGACAGGGCCCACCGGGGAGCTGTTTTTT.

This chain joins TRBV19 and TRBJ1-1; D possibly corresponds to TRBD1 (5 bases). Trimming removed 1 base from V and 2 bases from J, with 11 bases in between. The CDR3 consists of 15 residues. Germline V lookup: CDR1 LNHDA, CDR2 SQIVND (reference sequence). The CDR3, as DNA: TGTGCCAGTAGTATAGCTGTGACAGTCAACACTGAAGCTTTCTTT. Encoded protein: CASSIAVTVNTEAFF. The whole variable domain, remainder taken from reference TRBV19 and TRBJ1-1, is DGGITQSPKYLFRKEGQNVTLSCEQNLNHDAMYWYRQDPGQGLRLIYYSQIVNDFQKGDIAEGYSVSREKKESFPLTVTSAQKNPTAFYLCASSIAVTVNTEAFFGQGTRLTVV.

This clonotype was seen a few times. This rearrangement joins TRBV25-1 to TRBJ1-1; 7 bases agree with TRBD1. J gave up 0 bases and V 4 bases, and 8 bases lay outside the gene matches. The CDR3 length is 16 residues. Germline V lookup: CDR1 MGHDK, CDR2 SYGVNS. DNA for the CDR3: TGTGCCAGCAGTGGTGCCCGGACAGGTATGAACACTGAAGCTTTCTTT. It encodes CASSGARTGMNTEAFF.

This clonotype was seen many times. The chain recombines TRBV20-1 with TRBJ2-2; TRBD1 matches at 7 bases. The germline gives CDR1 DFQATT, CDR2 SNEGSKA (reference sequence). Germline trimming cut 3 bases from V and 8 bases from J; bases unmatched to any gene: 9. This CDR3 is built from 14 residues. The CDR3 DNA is TGCAGTGCTAGTCCGACAGGGCAGATAGGGGAGCTGTTTTTT. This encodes CSASPTGQIGELFF.

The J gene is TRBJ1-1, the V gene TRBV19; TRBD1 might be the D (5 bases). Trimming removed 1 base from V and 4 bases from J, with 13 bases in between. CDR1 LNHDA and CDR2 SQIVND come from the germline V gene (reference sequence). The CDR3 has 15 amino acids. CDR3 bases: TGTGCCAGTAGTATAGGGGGGTTTGGAAGCACTGAAGCTTTCTTT. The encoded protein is CASSIGGFGSTEAFF.

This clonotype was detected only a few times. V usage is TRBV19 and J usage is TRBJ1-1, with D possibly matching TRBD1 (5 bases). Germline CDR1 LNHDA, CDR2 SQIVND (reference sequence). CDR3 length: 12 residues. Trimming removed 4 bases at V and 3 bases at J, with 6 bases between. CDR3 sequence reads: CASSRGYTEAFF. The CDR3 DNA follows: TGTGCCAGTAGTAGGGGGTACACTGAAGCTTTCTTT. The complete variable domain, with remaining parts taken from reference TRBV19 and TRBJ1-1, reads DGGITQSPKYLFRKEGQNVTLSCEQNLNHDAMYWYRQDPGQGLRLIYYSQIVNDFQKGDIAEGYSVSREKKESFPLTVTSAQKNPTAFYLCASSRGYTEAFFGQGTRLTVV.

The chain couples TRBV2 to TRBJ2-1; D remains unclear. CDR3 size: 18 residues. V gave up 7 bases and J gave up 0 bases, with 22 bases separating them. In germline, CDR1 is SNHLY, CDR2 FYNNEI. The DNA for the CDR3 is TGTGCCAGCACCGAGATTATTCTTGTCTTAAGCTCCTACAATGAGCAGTTCTTC. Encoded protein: CASTEIILVLSSYNEQFF. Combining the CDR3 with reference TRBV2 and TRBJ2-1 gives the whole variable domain EPEVTQTPSHQVTQMGQEVILRCVPISNHLYFYWYRQILGQKVEFLVSFYNNEISEKSEIFDDQFSVERPDGSNFTLKIRSTKLEDSAMYFCASTEIILVLSSYNEQFFGPGTRLTVL.

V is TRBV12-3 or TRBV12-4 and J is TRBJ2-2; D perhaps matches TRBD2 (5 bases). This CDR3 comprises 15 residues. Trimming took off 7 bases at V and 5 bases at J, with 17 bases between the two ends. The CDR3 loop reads CASNFTEGETGELFF. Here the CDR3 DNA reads TGTGCCAGCAATTTCACCGAGGGAGAAACCGGGGAGCTGTTTTTT.

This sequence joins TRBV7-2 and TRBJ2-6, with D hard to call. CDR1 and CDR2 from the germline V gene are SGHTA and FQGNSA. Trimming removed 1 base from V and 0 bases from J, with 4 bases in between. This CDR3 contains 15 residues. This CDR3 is CASSLDRSGANVLTF. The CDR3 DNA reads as TGTGCCAGCAGCTTAGATCGCTCTGGGGCCAACGTCCTGACTTTC.

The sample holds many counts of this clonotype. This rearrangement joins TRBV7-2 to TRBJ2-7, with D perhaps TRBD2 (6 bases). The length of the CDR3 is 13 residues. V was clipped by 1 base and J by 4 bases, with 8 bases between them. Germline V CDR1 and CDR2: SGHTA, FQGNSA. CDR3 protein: CASSLGRGYEQYF. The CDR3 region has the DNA TGTGCCAGCAGCTTAGGACGGGGGTACGAGCAGTACTTC.

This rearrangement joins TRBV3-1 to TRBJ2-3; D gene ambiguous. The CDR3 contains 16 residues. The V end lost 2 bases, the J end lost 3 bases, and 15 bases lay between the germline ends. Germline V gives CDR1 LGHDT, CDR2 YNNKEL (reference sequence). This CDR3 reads CASSQRLGRRTDTQYF. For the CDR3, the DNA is TGTGCCAGCAGCCAACGTCTGGGCCGAAGGACAGATACGCAGTATTTT.